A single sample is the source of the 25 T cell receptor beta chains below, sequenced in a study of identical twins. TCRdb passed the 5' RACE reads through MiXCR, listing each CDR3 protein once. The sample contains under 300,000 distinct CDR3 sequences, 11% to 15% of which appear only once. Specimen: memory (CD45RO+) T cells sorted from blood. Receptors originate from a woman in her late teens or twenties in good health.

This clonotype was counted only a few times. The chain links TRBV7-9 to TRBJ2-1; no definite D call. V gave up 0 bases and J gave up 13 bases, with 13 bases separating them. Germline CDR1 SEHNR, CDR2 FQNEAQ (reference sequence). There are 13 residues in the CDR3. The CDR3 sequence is CASSLAVGVGQFF. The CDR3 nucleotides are TGTGCCAGCAGCTTAGCTGTTGGAGTAGGTCAGTTCTTC.

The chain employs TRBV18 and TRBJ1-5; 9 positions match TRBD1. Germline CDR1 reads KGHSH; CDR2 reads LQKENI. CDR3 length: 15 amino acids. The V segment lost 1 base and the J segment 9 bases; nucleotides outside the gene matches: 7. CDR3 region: CASSPRTGDLGPQHF. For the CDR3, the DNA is TGTGCCAGCTCACCACGGACAGGGGACCTCGGGCCCCAGCATTTT.

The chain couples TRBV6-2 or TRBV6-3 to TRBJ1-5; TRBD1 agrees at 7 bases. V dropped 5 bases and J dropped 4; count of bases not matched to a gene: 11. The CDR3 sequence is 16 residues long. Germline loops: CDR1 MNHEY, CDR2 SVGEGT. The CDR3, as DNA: TGTGCCAGCAGTACATTGGACAGGAACAGGAATCAGCCCCAGCATTTT. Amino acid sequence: CASSTLDRNRNQPQHF.

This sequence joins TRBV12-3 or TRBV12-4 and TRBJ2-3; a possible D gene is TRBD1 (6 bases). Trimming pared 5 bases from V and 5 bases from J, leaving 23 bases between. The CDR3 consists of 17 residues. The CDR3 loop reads CASSLQQGYNEKDTQYF. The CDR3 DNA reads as TGTGCCAGCAGTCTCCAACAGGGTTACAATGAGAAAGATACGCAGTATTTT.

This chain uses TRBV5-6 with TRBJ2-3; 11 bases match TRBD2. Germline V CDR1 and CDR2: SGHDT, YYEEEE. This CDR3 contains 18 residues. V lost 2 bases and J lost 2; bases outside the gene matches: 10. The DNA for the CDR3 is TGTGCCAGCAGCTTTGGTGATAGCGGGGGGGTGGACACAGATACGCAGTATTTT. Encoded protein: CASSFGDSGGVDTDTQYF.

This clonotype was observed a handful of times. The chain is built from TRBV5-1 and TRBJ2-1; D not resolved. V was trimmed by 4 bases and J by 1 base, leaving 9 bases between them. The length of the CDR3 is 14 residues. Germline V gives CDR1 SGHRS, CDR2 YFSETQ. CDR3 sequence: CASSKDGSYNEQFF. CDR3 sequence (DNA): TGCGCCAGCAGCAAGGATGGGTCCTACAATGAGCAGTTCTTC. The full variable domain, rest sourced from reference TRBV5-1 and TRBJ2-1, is KAGVTQTPRYLIKTRGQQVTLSCSPISGHRSVSWYQQTPGQGLQFLFEYFSETQRNKGNFPGRFSGRQFSNSRSEMNVSTLELGDSALYLCASSKDGSYNEQFFGPGTRLTVL.

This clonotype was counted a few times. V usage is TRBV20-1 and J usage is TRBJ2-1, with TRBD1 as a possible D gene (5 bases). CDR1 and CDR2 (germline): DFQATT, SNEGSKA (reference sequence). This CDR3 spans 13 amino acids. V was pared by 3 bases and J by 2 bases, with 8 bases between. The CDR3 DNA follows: TGCAGTGCTAGTAGACAGCCCTACAATGAGCAGTTCTTC. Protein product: CSASRQPYNEQFF.

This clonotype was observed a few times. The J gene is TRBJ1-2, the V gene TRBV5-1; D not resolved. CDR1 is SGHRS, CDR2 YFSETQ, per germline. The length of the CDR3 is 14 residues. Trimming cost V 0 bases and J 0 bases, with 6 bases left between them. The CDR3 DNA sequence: TGCGCCAGCAGCTTGGCCGGGACTAACTATGGCTACACCTTC. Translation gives CASSLAGTNYGYTF.

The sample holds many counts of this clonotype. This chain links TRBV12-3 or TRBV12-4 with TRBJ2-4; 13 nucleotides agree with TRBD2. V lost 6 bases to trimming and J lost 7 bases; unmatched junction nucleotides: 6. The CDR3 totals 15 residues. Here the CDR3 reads CASSLGLAGFNIQYF. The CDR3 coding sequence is TGTGCCAGCAGCCTGGGACTAGCGGGGTTTAACATTCAGTACTTC.

CDR3 region: CASSSGRMNTEAFF. CDR3 nucleotide sequence: TGTGCCAGCAGCTCAGGGCGGATGAACACTGAAGCTTTCTTT. V usage is TRBV11-2 and J usage is TRBJ1-1; D is possibly TRBD1 (5 bases). Trimming removed 4 bases from V and 0 bases from J, with 9 bases in between. CDR3 length: 14 amino acids. Germline CDR1 is SGHAT and CDR2 is FQNNGV.

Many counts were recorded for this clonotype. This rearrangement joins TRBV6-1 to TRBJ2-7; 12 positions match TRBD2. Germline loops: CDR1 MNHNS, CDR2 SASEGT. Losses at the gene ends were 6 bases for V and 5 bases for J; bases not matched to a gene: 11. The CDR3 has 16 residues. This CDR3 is CASSPSTSGSSHEQYF. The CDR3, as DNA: TGTGCCAGCAGCCCTTCGACTAGCGGGAGCTCACACGAGCAGTACTTC.

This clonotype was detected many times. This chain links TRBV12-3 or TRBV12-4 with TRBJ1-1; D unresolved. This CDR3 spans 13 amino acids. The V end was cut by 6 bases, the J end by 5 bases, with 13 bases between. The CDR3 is CASRSAFVTEAFF. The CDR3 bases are TGTGCCAGCAGGTCGGCGTTCGTTACTGAAGCTTTCTTT.

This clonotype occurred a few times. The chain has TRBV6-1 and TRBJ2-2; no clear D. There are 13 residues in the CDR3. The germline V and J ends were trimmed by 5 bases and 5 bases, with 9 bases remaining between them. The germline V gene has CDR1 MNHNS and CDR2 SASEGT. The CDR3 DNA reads TGTGCCAGCAGTCAAGTGGGTACCGGGGAGCTGTTTTTT. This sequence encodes CASSQVGTGELFF.

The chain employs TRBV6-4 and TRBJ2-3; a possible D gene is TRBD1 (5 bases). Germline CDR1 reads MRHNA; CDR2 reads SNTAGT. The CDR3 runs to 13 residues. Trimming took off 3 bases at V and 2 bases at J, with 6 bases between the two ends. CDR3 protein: CASSEQATDTQYF. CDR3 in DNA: TGTGCCAGCAGTGAACAGGCCACAGATACGCAGTATTTT.

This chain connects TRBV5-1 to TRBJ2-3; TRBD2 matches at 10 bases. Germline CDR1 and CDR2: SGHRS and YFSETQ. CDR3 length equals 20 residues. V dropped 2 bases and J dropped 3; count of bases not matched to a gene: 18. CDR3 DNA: TGCGCCAGCAGCTTACGTCCAGCGGGGGGGGAGAGCGGTAGAACAGATACGCAGTATTTT. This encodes CASSLRPAGGESGRTDTQYF.

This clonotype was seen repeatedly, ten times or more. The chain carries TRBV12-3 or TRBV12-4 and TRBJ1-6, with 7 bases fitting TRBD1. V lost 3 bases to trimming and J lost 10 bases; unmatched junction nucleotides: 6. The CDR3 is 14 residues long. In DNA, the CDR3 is TGTGCCAGCAGTTTCGAGACAGGGATCTCACCCCTCCACTTT. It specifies CASSFETGISPLHF.

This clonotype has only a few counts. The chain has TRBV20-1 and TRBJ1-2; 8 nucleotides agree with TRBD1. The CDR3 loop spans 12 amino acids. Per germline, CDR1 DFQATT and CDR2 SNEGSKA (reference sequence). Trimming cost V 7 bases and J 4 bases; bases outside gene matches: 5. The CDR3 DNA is TGCAGTGTCCCGGGACAGGCCTATGGCTACACCTTC. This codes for CSVPGQAYGYTF.

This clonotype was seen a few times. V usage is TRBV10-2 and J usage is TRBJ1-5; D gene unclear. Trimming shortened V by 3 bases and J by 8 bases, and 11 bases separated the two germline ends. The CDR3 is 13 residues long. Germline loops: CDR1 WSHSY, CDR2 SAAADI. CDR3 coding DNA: TGCGCCAGCAGTGAAGTAGTTAAGGAGCCCCAGCATTTT. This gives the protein CASSEVVKEPQHF.

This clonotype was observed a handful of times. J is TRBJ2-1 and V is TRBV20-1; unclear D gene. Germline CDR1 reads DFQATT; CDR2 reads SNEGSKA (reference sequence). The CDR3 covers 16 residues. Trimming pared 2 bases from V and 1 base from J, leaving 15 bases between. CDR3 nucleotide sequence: TGCAGTGCTAGACAGCTTCAGGAGTCTTCCTACAATGAGCAGTTCTTC. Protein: CSARQLQESSYNEQFF.

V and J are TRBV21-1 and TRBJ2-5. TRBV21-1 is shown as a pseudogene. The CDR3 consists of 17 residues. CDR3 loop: CASGQSRSRPLQETQYF. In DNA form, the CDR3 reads TGTGCCAGCGGACAAAGTAGGTCGCGACCTCTTCAAGAGACCCAGTACTTC.

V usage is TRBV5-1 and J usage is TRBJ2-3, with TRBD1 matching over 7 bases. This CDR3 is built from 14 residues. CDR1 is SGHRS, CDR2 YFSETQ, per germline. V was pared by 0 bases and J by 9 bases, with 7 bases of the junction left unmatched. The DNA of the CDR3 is TGCGCCAGCAGCTTGGAATTACGGGACAGCACGCAGTATTTT. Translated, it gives CASSLELRDSTQYF.

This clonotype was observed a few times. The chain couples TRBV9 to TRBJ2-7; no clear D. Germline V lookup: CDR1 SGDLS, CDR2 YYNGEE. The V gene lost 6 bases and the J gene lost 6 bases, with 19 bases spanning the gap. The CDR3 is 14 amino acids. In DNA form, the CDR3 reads TGTGCCAGCACCCTCGCCTTAGATACGGGCGAGCAGTACTTC. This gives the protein CASTLALDTGEQYF.

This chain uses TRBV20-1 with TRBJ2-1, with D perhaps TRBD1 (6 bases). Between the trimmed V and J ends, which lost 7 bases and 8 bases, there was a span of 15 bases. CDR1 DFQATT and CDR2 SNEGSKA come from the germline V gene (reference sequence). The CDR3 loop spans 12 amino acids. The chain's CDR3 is CSVRDPGDEQFF. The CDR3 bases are TGCAGTGTTCGGGACCCAGGGGATGAGCAGTTCTTC.

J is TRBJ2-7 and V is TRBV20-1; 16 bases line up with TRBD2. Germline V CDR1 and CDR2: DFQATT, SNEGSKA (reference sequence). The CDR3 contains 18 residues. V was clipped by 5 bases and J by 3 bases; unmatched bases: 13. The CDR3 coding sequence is TGCAGTGCTTCACCACGTCCCGGGACTAGCGGGAGGGACTACGAGCAGTACTTC. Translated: CSASPRPGTSGRDYEQYF.

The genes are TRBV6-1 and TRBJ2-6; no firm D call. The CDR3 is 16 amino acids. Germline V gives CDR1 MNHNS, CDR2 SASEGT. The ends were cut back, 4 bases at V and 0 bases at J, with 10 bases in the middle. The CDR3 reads CASSAASLSGANVLTF. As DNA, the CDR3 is TGTGCCAGCAGTGCAGCGAGCCTCTCTGGGGCCAACGTCCTGACTTTC.